This is a list of T cell receptor beta chains from one sample in a study of T cell responses to AZD1222 COVID-19 vaccine. This table comes from immunoSEQ multiplex PCR, and its TCRdb copy is limited to in-frame clones, with some not included. The repertoire holds more than 50,000 clones, 79% seen once, with 23% in the top ten. The sequences come from peripheral blood, collected on day 0 of MenACWY control vaccination. All receptors come from an adult in good health. Both conserved end residues are part of each CDR3. Fields, in order: J gene, D gene, V gene, clone size, CDR3 protein, CDR3 DNA. The D gene is left open where the match is weak. The listing skips clone size in some rows; elsewhere it reads once, few, many or a size class.

>TRBJ2-3|.|TRBV4-2|.
CASSRSDSSTDTQYF
TGTGCCAGCAGCCGATCGGACAGCTCCACGGATACGCAGTATTTT
>TRBJ2-5|.|TRBV7-8|.
CASSLDSRRMYQETQYF
TGTGCCAGCAGCTTAGATTCTCGGAGAATGTACCAAGAGACCCAGTACTTC
>TRBJ2-7|.|TRBV20-1|once
CSAPIPYEQYF
TGCAGTGCTCCTATTCCCTACGAGCAGTACTTC
>TRBJ1-1|.|TRBV7-9|.
CASSSNQNTEAFF
TGTGCCAGCAGCTCCAACCAGAACACTGAAGCTTTCTTT
>TRBJ2-7|TRBD2|TRBV6-6|.
CASKGTSGTYEQYF
TGTGCCAGCAAAGGGACTAGCGGAACCTACGAGCAGTACTTC
>TRBJ2-3|.|TRBV5-5|.
CASSSPGLMTDTQYF
TGTGCCAGCAGCTCCCCGGGCCTGATGACAGATACGCAGTATTTT
>TRBJ1-4|.|TRBV19|.
CASSIGLGEKLFF
TGTGCCAGTAGTATAGGTCTAGGTGAAAAACTGTTTTTT
>TRBJ1-1|.|TRBV7-2|.
CASSYRDANTEAFF
TGTGCCAGCAGTTACCGGGACGCGAACACTGAAGCTTTCTTT
>TRBJ2-7|.|TRBV6-6|.
CASSYANYEQYF
TGTGCCAGCAGTTACGCCAACTACGAGCAGTACTTC
>TRBJ1-1|.|TRBV7-2|.
CASSLARGSEAFF
TGTGCCAGCAGCTTAGCGAGGGGGTCTGAAGCTTTCTTT
>TRBJ1-5|TRBD1|TRBV7-8|few
CASSRDRVDQPQHF
TGTGCCAGCAGCCGAGACAGGGTGGATCAGCCCCAGCATTTT
>TRBJ1-2|.|TRBV6-2/TRBV6-3|.
CASSSPGPYGYTF
TGTGCCAGCAGTTCCCCAGGGCCTTATGGCTACACCTTC
>TRBJ1-5|.|TRBV6-5|.
CASSLQGDQPQHF
TGTGCCAGCAGCCTGCAGGGTGATCAGCCCCAGCATTTT
>TRBJ1-2|.|TRBV3-1/TRBV3-2|.
CASSHTGNYGYTF
TGTGCCAGCAGCCATACGGGTAACTATGGCTACACCTTC
>TRBJ2-5|.|TRBV14|few
CASNRGGETQYF
TGTGCCAGCAATCGGGGCGGAGAGACCCAGTACTTC
>TRBJ1-5|.|TRBV19|.
CASSPDWNQPQHF
TGTGCCAGTAGTCCAGACTGGAATCAGCCCCAGCATTTT
>TRBJ2-3|TRBD1|TRBV25-1|.
CASSATPTGEKTQF
TGTGCCAGCAGTGCAACACCGACAGGGGAGAAGACCCAGTTT
>TRBJ2-1|.|TRBV5-1|.
CASSLLGHFRGYNEQFF
TGCGCCAGCAGCTTGCTGGGCCACTTTAGAGGGTACAATGAGCAGTTCTTC
>TRBJ1-6|.|TRBV5-4|.
CASSSMGGVNSPLHF
TGTGCCAGCAGCTCCATGGGGGGGGTTAATTCACCCCTCCACTTT
>TRBJ2-3|.|TRBV5-1|.
CASSSRSSTDTQYF
TGCGCCAGCAGCTCCCGATCAAGCACAGATACGCAGTATTTT
>TRBJ1-2|.|TRBV30|few
CAWSENSLYGYTF
TGTGCCTGGAGTGAGAACAGCCTCTATGGCTACACCTTC
>TRBJ2-1|.|TRBV5-6|.
CASSLLRAPGPYNEQFF
TGTGCCAGCAGCTTGTTAAGGGCGCCCGGCCCCTACAATGAGCAGTTCTTC
>TRBJ2-3|TRBD2|TRBV7-2|once
CASSLGRGGSTDTQYF
TGTGCCAGCAGCTTAGGACGGGGGGGTAGCACAGATACGCAGTATTTT
>TRBJ2-2|TRBD1|TRBV19|.
CASSTDRDTGELFF
TGTGCCAGTAGTACTGACAGGGACACCGGGGAGCTGTTTTTT
>TRBJ1-1|.|TRBV10-3|.
CAISDPGRGAFF
TGTGCCATCAGTGACCCGGGGAGAGGAGCTTTCTTT
>TRBJ2-7|TRBD2|TRBV3-1/TRBV3-2|.
CASSPPSGRSGEQYF
TGTGCCAGCAGTCCCCCCAGCGGGAGATCGGGCGAGCAGTACTTC
>TRBJ1-2|.|TRBV11-3|.
CASSLGGQRNYGYTF
TGTGCCAGCAGCTTAGGTGGGCAGCGCAACTATGGCTACACCTTC
>TRBJ1-2|TRBD1|TRBV12-3/TRBV12-4|.
CASKTGDYGYTF
TGTGCCAGCAAGACAGGGGACTATGGCTACACCTTC
>TRBJ2-1|.|TRBV28|.
CASDESRGRTSEQFF
TGTGCCAGCGACGAGAGCCGGGGAAGGACCAGCGAGCAGTTCTTC
>TRBJ2-7|.|TRBV7-2|.
CASSLEAGYEQYF
TGTGCCAGCAGCTTAGAAGCGGGCTACGAGCAGTACTTC
>TRBJ2-3|TRBD2|TRBV5-4|.
CASSLDSGLTTDTQYF
TGTGCCAGCAGCTTGGATAGCGGGCTTACCACAGATACGCAGTATTTT
>TRBJ1-1|.|TRBV28|.
CASNLGDSEAFF
TGTGCCAGTAATTTAGGGGACTCTGAAGCTTTCTTT
>TRBJ2-2|TRBD2|TRBV7-8|.
CASSLGGAAGELFF
TGTGCCAGCAGCCTCGGGGGGGCCGCCGGGGAGCTGTTTTTT
>TRBJ1-1|.|TRBV5-5|.
CASSPVGVTTEAFF
TGTGCCAGCAGCCCCGTAGGGGTTACCACTGAAGCTTTCTTT
>TRBJ2-1|.|TRBV7-3|.
CASSLSGGWSYNEQFF
TGTGCCAGCAGCTTATCGGGGGGCTGGTCCTACAATGAGCAGTTCTTC
>TRBJ2-1|TRBD1|TRBV7-9|.
CASSPAPGQGYNEQFF
TGTGCCAGCAGCCCCGCCCCCGGACAGGGTTACAATGAGCAGTTCTTC